The rows below give T cell receptor beta chains drawn from one sample of a study of tumor and adjacent non-tumor tissue in lung cancer. MiXCR, run by TCRdb on the multiplex PCR reads, gives a single entry per CDR3 protein. Of fewer than 120,000 distinct CDR3 sequences listed, nearly 85% are singletons. The sequencing input was lung tumor tissue. These receptor sequences come from a man between 65 and 85 years old with non-small cell lung cancer. CDR3s include the opening cysteine and the closing phenylalanine or tryptophan. The D gene is left open where the match is weak. A row's size may be missing; if present it is once, few, many or a size class.

j_gene,d_gene,v_gene,abundance,CDR3nt,CDR3aa
TRBJ1-6,TRBD1,TRBV12-3/TRBV12-4,NA,TGTGCCAGCACCTCCGGGACAGGGGGCTATATTTCGCCACTCCACTTT,CASTSGTGGYISPLHF
TRBJ2-6,NA,TRBV11-2,NA,TGTACCAGCAGCTTGGGGTTAACTAACCCTGGAGCCAACGTCCTGACTTTC,CTSSLGLTNPGANVLTF
TRBJ2-3,TRBD2,TRBV11-3,NA,TGTGCCAGCAGTCTAAGGGGGTCTAGCGGGGGGCGAAATACGGAGTATTTT,CASSLRGSSGGRNTEYF
TRBJ1-3,NA,TRBV12-3/TRBV12-4,NA,TGTGCCAGCAGCGCGGTCAGGGCAGAGGGAAACACCATATATTTT,CASSAVRAEGNTIYF
TRBJ2-5,TRBD1,TRBV11-1,NA,TGTGCCAGCAGTGGACAGGTGGAGGTGGAGACCCAGTACTTC,CASSGQVEVETQYF
TRBJ2-1,TRBD2,TRBV4-3,NA,TGCGCCAGCAGTCACCTTCCGGGACTAGTCAATGAGCAGTTCTTC,CASSHLPGLVNEQFF
TRBJ1-1,NA,TRBV11-2,once,TGTGATTGCAGCTTCGGCGGGGGCCGGACTGAAGCTTTCTTT,CDCSFGGGRTEAFF
TRBJ1-2,NA,TRBV6-6,NA,TGTGCCAGCAGTTACTCGATATTGGAAGGGTTCATCTATGGCTGCGCCTTC,CASSYSILEGFIYGCAF
TRBJ1-2,NA,TRBV29-1,NA,TGCAGCGTTGAAGACCCCCGGCAAGCCTTAGGCGGCTACACCTTC,CSVEDPRQALGGYTF
TRBJ2-3,NA,TRBV12-3/TRBV12-4,NA,TGTGCCAGCAATTTGGCCCAACCCAGTTCGAAGCAGTATTTT,CASNLAQPSSKQYF
TRBJ2-5,TRBD1,TRBV6-6,NA,TGTGCCAGCAGTTCTCCGGCCGGGACAGGGCTCGAACAGGTGCAGTACTTC,CASSSPAGTGLEQVQYF
TRBJ2-1,NA,TRBV10-2,many,TGCGCCAGCAGGTCCCCGGGACCCTCTTCTCAGCAGTTCTTC,CASRSPGPSSQQFF
TRBJ2-3,NA,TRBV6-6,NA,TGTGCCAGCAGGCCCAATCTGGAATTAACGGGAGCAGATACGCAGTATTTT,CASRPNLELTGADTQYF
TRBJ2-3,NA,TRBV11-3,NA,TGTGCCAGCAACAACCGGGCCATAGTTACGCAGTATTTT,CASNNRAIVTQYF